These 4 T cell receptor beta chains came from one sample sequenced in a study of blood T cell repertoires in COVID-19. The protocol was immunoSEQ multiplex PCR, while the TCRdb copy is restricted to in-frame clones and leaves out a portion. The data show around 100,000 clones, with approximately 91% seen just once and roughly 4.2% held by the top ten. The sample was peripheral blood. Receptor source: a man aged 18 to 30 with acute or convalescent COVID-19.

The V call is TRBV5-4, the J call TRBJ2-5; 11 bases fit TRBD2. V shed 4 bases, J shed 3 bases, and the junction held 11 bases outside the gene matches. Germline CDR1 and CDR2: SGHNT and YYREEE (reference sequence). This CDR3 contains 17 residues. CDR3 DNA sequence: TGTGCCAGCAGCCCGGAGGTGGGACTAGCGGATAAAGAGACCCAGTACTTC. Translating it yields CASSPEVGLADKETQYF.

The rearrangement links TRBV5-1 to TRBJ1-1; D gene uncertain. Germline V lookup: CDR1 SGHRS, CDR2 YFSETQ. This CDR3 is 15 amino acids long. The V end lost 5 bases, the J end lost 4 bases, and 18 bases lay between the germline ends. The CDR3 region has the DNA TGCGCCAGCAGTATGTTTTTAGAGGGCGGCACTGAAGCTTTCTTT. It translates to CASSMFLEGGTEAFF.

The chain couples TRBV5-4 to TRBJ2-1; perhaps TRBD2 as D (6 bases). CDR1 and CDR2 from the germline V gene are SGHNT and YYREEE (reference sequence). V was clipped by 5 bases and J by 7 bases, with 10 bases between them. This CDR3 is 12 amino acids long. The CDR3 sequence is CASSPTSNEQFF. Here the CDR3 DNA reads TGTGCCAGCAGTCCGACTAGTAATGAGCAGTTCTTC.

V and J are TRBV6-5 and TRBJ1-5; TRBD1 matches at 9 bases. CDR1 is MNHEY and CDR2 is SVGAGI in the germline V gene. CDR3 length: 15 amino acids. V gave up 0 bases and J gave up 9 bases; unmatched junction bases: 6. CDR3 loop: CASSYSGQGQWPQHF. The CDR3 DNA reads TGTGCCAGCAGTTACTCAGGACAGGGGCAATGGCCCCAGCATTTT.